This T cell receptor (beta chain) was recovered during a study of T cell responses to AZD1222 COVID-19 vaccine. The germline V gene encodes CDR1 ENHRY and CDR2 SYGVKD. The CDR3 has 12 residues. V was clipped by 5 bases and J by 9 bases, with 11 bases between them. Using immunoSEQ multiplex PCR, the repertoire was profiled, and TCRdb retains in-frame clones only, with some absent. The sample shows more than 85,000 clones, 87% of them seen only once. The sample here was peripheral blood, taken on day 0 of AZD1222 vaccination. The receptor was derived from an adult in good health. The genes are TRBV10-3 and TRBJ2-1; D is ambiguous. The CDR3 spells CAISYESSEQFF. In nucleotides, the CDR3 is TGTGCCATCAGTTATGAGTCAAGTGAGCAGTTCTTC.